This is a list of T cell receptor beta chains from one sample in a study of long-term antiretroviral therapy in people with HIV. TCRdb's table, derived via immunoSEQ multiplex PCR, lists solely in-frame clones and lacks some. The table records tens of thousands of clones, approximately 82% of them present only once. The sequences come from unsorted PBMCs, collected 0.2 years after starting antiretroviral therapy. These TCRs come from a woman in her twenties or thirties with HIV. Each CDR3 is given with its conserved first and last residue. D genes are given only for firm matches. Clone size, where shown, is once, few, many, or a class for clones that have expanded.

v_call	j_call	clone_size	d_call	cdr3_aa	cdr3_nt
TRBV7-8	TRBJ1-5	NA	NA	CASSLGGERNQPQHF	TGTGCCAGCAGCTTAGGTGGGGAGCGCAATCAGCCCCAGCATTTT
TRBV5-5	TRBJ2-5	NA	TRBD1	CASSTGQGETQYF	TGTGCCAGCAGCACCGGACAGGGAGAGACCCAGTACTTC
TRBV6-4	TRBJ2-6	NA	NA	CASSETSGANVLTF	TGTGCCAGCAGTGAGACCTCTGGGGCCAACGTCCTGACTTTC
TRBV2	TRBJ1-2	NA	TRBD1	CASSEPPGQGDGYTF	TGTGCCAGCAGTGAACCCCCGGGACAGGGAGATGGCTACACCTTC
TRBV2	TRBJ1-2	NA	NA	CASSESSAGPPYGYTF	TGTGCCAGCAGTGAATCCTCCGCAGGGCCACCTTATGGCTACACCTTC
TRBV30	TRBJ1-1	NA	NA	CAWSVRGLTEAFF	TGTGCCTGGAGTGTACGAGGGTTAACAGAAGCTTTCTTT
TRBV5-1	TRBJ1-1	NA	NA	CASRDAEMNTEAFF	TGCGCCAGCAGGGATGCAGAGATGAACACTGAAGCTTTCTTT
TRBV2	TRBJ2-2	NA	NA	CASSEVETGELFF	TGTGCCAGCAGTGAGGTGGAAACCGGGGAGCTGTTTTTT
TRBV10-1	TRBJ2-7	few	NA	CASPRRSYEQYF	TGCGCCAGCCCCCGGCGGTCCTACGAGCAGTACTTC
TRBV27	TRBJ1-5	NA	NA	CASSSTSDRQPQHF	TGTGCCAGCAGTTCAACTTCTGATCGGCAGCCCCAGCATTTT
TRBV7-3	TRBJ1-2	NA	NA	CASSLTGQFNYGYTF	TGTGCCAGCAGCTTAACAGGGCAGTTTAACTATGGCTACACCTTC
TRBV5-6	TRBJ2-7	once	NA	CASSFVERSAYEQYF	TGTGCCAGCAGCTTTGTTGAGCGGAGTGCCTACGAGCAGTACTTC
TRBV7-6	TRBJ2-3	NA	NA	CASTPTGLGTDTQYF	TGTGCCAGCACACCCACGGGACTGGGCACAGATACGCAGTATTTT
TRBV7-9	TRBJ1-2	NA	NA	CASSALGVNYGYTF	TGTGCCAGCAGCGCCCTAGGGGTGAACTATGGCTACACCTTC
TRBV30	TRBJ1-2	NA	NA	CALRHGYGYTF	TGTGCCTTAAGACATGGCTATGGCTACACCTTC
TRBV6-1	TRBJ2-7	NA	TRBD2	CASREGPSGGYEQYF	TGTGCCAGCAGGGAGGGACCTAGCGGGGGCTACGAGCAGTACTTC
TRBV7-2	TRBJ2-1	NA	TRBD2	CASSLALLLSGGPGGYNEQFF	TGTGCCAGCAGCTTAGCACTTCTTCTTAGCGGGGGACCGGGCGGGTACAATGAGCAGTTCTTC
TRBV5-1	TRBJ2-4	NA	TRBD2	CASSWTSGTSGGATKNIQYF	TGCGCCAGCAGCTGGACATCCGGGACTAGCGGGGGGGCGACCAAAAACATTCAGTACTTC
TRBV9	TRBJ2-5	NA	NA	CASSVRPGGETQYF	TGTGCCAGCAGCGTACGGCCAGGCGGAGAGACCCAGTACTTC
TRBV19	TRBJ1-1	once	TRBD1	CASSIGTVNTEAFF	TGTGCCAGTAGTATCGGGACAGTGAACACTGAAGCTTTCTTT
TRBV18	TRBJ2-1	NA	NA	CASSPSRNNEQFF	TGTGCCAGCTCACCCTCCAGGAACAATGAGCAGTTCTTC
TRBV6-5	TRBJ1-6	few	NA	CASSQGRDSPLHF	TGTGCCAGCAGTCAGGGTCGGGATTCACCCCTCCACTTT
TRBV5-1	TRBJ2-7	few	NA	CASSLASGAVYEQYF	TGCGCCAGCAGCTTGGCCTCCGGGGCAGTCTACGAGCAGTACTTC
TRBV4-1	TRBJ1-2	NA	NA	CASSPGTHGLYGYTF	TGCGCCAGCAGCCCGGGGACACATGGACTCTATGGCTACACCTTC
TRBV7-8	TRBJ2-5	NA	NA	CASSFPGAYQETQYF	TGTGCCAGCAGCTTCCCGGGGGCATACCAAGAGACCCAGTACTTC
TRBV5-1	TRBJ2-7	NA	NA	CASSISPPPTGSGEQYF	TGCGCCAGCAGCATCTCCCCGCCCCCTACAGGGTCGGGGGAGCAGTACTTC
TRBV10-3	TRBJ2-1	NA	NA	CAISVNGKNEQFF	TGTGCCATCAGTGTGAACGGGAAGAATGAGCAGTTCTTC
TRBV6-1	TRBJ1-6	NA	NA	CASSERALHF	TGTGCCAGCAGTGAAAGGGCCCTCCACTTT
TRBV10-3	TRBJ2-3	NA	TRBD1	CAIKTGQGYTDTQYF	TGTGCCATCAAAACCGGACAGGGTTACACAGATACGCAGTATTTT
TRBV6-5	TRBJ2-1	few	NA	CASSDWDLANEQFF	TGTGCCAGCAGTGACTGGGACTTGGCCAATGAGCAGTTCTTC
TRBV30	TRBJ1-2	NA	NA	CAWSSTGYGYTF	TGTGCCTGGAGTAGTACAGGGTATGGCTACACCTTC